The entry below gives a single T cell receptor (beta chain) sequence along with its context. Its specific antigen is unknown. No base quality information exists; no much larger clone differs at one position. The data belong to a study of blood T cell repertoires in COVID-19 (dated by TCRdb to between 2020 and 2021). Background for the entire study: Samples from collaborators originated in the United States, Italy and Spain and spanned both the acute and convalescent phases of COVID-19. Nearly every sample came with metadata listing a de-identified subject ID, COVID-19 status, age in years and sex. The samples were drawn from the first 160 participants of the ongoing ImmuneRACE study and from 1,254 subjects provided by 6 global collaborators. A freely available public database, intended as a resource for researchers studying the immune response to SARS-CoV-2, is where the repertoires were released. Where available, HLA class I and class II types were obtained from metadata supplied by the sample provider rather than from assay-based typing. The material from the prospective study consisted of cDNA or gDNA derived from T cells, B-cell-depleted T cells, or PBMCs. Deeply sampled blood TCRbeta repertoires from subjects exposed to, actively infected with, or recovered from COVID-19 were included in the dataset. Results and caveats for the whole study, not just this receptor: The amount of clinical and demographic metadata varied by source and participant and was provided uncurated.

Samples from volunteer blood donors who had recovered from COVID-19 were contributed by a second Seattle source. Collaborating institutions collected whole blood in K2EDTA tubes following their own protocols. Collaborator samples were shipped for TCRbeta analysis as frozen whole blood, isolated PBMCs, or DNA extracted from either sample type. The CDR3 sequence holds 14 residues, the cysteine and phenylalanine included. CDR3 DNA only is kept here, 42 bases in frame from base 1. The trim is 2 bases for V and 5 bases for J, with a gap of 12 bases between the germline ends. CDR1 MNHNS and CDR2 SASEGT are derived from the germline V gene. TCRbeta CDR3 regions were amplified from genomic DNA using the immunoSEQ Assay, a bias-controlled multiplex PCR. The original methods were these. Nucleated cell counts per sample were estimated from amplification of reference gene primers within the assay. To quantify the absolute abundance of each unique TCRbeta CDR3 rearrangement, sequence reads were collapsed and filtered. Productive Simpson clonality was computed per sample as the square root of Simpson's diversity index over productive rearrangements. As stored in TCRdb, this immuneACCESS dataset retains in-frame rearrangements with V and J assigned. A fraction of the clones does not appear; measured against another copy, unresolved V genes explain less than half of the discrepancy, and the remainder lacks a known reason. V, J and clone size derive from that table, while D and trimming were established from the DNA sequence. The sample table holds about 170,000 clones, of which over 75% were seen once. The leading ten clones occupy approximately 1.2% of the sample.

The sequencing input was peripheral blood. The receptor's source is a man between 60 and 75 years old who had recovered from COVID-19. The chain couples TRBV6-1 to TRBJ1-1; there is no confident call for the D gene. Read as DNA, the sequence is TGTGCCAGCAGTGAATTGCCTCCGGGGACTGAAGCTTTCTTT. This sequence encodes CASSELPPGTEAFF.